This TCR beta chain was captured in a study of shared clonotypes between healthy human individuals (dated by TCRdb to the early 2020s). Background for the entire study: The cohort included a few men and a couple of women between 18 and 49 years of age. For each donor, CD4 naive and CD4 memory were each given three plates, CD8 naive was given two plates, and CD8 memory was given one plate. Blood TCR repertoires of a handful of healthy adults were deeply sequenced to estimate repertoire size and the extent of clonotype sharing between individuals. To increase sequencing depth and limit assay-specific biases, different laboratories used diverse techniques to prepare libraries and sequence TCR repertoires. Each donor's leukapheresis produced roughly between roughly 0.85 and 9 billion PBMCs.

Donors were healthy HIV-negative adults with no recently reported acute infections or vaccinations. All donors were Caucasian adults living in Nashville, Tennessee, USA. CD4+ T cells were enriched by magnetic negative selection; naive cells were then positively selected on CD45RA, and the negative fraction formed the memory subset. Blood was obtained by leukapheresis, after which PBMCs were separated by Ficoll-Histopaque density gradient centrifugation and cryopreserved in liquid nitrogen vapor phase. Analytical flow cytometry was used to check the purity and quantity of each magnetically sorted T cell population. Each sorted fraction had its genomic DNA isolated and then quantified by UV absorbance on a Nanodrop 2000c. Using the deep immunoSEQ assay, multiplex PCR amplified TCR CDR3 regions from genomic DNA. Extracted genomic DNA from each cell subset was spread evenly across all wells of several immunoSEQ 96-well plates, with each plate serving as a replicate. For sorted subsets, each replicate PCR was loaded with 200 to 250 ng genomic DNA, equivalent to some 27,000 T cell genomes. Purified libraries were quantified with a Qubit 3.0 fluorometer, sized on a Bioanalyzer 2100, and re-quantified with the KAPA Library Quantification kit. Each immunoSEQ 96-well plate was sequenced on its own single-read 150-cycle Illumina NextSeq 550 flow cell. Under the source paper's analysis protocol: Because the immunoSEQ output included only junctional sequences and no quality scores, the filtering could not be the same as the filtering used for full-length reads. Sequences were annotated with PyIR, a Python wrapper for IgBLAST v1.9, and V/J genes and CDR3 were assigned using IMGT germline references. Reads with weak V/J assignments (E-value above 1e-6), missing CDR3, stop codons, out-of-frame junctions, or ambiguous translated residues were removed. V3J clonotypes were defined by identical inferred V gene, J gene, and CDR3 amino acid sequence. The percentage overlap between two repertoires was calculated by dividing the number of shared unique clonotypes by the size of the smaller repertoire. Richness of each repertoire was evaluated using RTK rarefaction, the Chao1 estimator, and Recon v2.1 estimates of unobserved clonotypes. Generation probabilities were computed with OLGA for all TCRbeta clonotypes obtained by the gDNA method from several donors. Here the immuneACCESS table is served through TCRdb, limited to in-frame sequences with V and J called. Missing clones are a known gap in these copies; in checked studies unresolved V genes cover under half, and the rest lacks a known reason. For V, J and clone size, that table is used; D and trimming come from the DNA. The table for this sample lists some 2.3 million clones; 80% to 95% of them were counted only once. 0.39% of the sample is held by the ten biggest clonotypes.

Unmatched junction bases come to 6, with V trimmed by 2 bases and J by 4 bases. The cysteine opens and the phenylalanine closes a CDR3 of 15 amino acids. Just the 45-base CDR3 DNA is kept, in frame starting at base 1. Sequences SGHKS (CDR1) and YYEKEE (CDR2) are obtained from the germline V gene (reference sequence). A word on this clone: No cognate antigen has been identified for it. No base-level quality is on record; no much larger clone is a single base apart.

The paper's findings and limits, for the study overall: Sampling was restricted to blood, and TCR repertoires in tissues likely differ from the TCR repertoires found in blood. Pairwise subsampling indicated that sequencing depth was expected to affect the degree of clonotype sharing among donors. Clonotypes shared by all four sorted-subset donors showed higher generation probabilities than non-shared clonotypes. Estimated clonotype richness was generally larger for naive than for memory subsets. The small number of donors limited the genetic and exposure-history diversity represented. Incomplete sequencing was indicated by rarefaction of sorted-subset datasets, despite the large sequencing depth. Roughly 5% of naive CD4, around 3.6% of naive CD8, 2.3% of memory CD4, and 0.4% of memory CD8 clonotypes were shared across several donors.

The sample was naive CD4+ T cells from PBMCs. Reading the label with the study, this specimen's cell subset or site is: CD45RA+ positively selected. This receptor chain uses TRBV5-5 and TRBJ1-5; 7 bases in the junction line up with TRBD1. This clonotype originated in a man younger than 30 in good health. Some clones in this sample may be carry-over from other donors' samples. The CDR3 sequence is CASSFTGTANQPQHF. The base sequence is TGTGCCAGCAGCTTTACCGGGACAGCGAATCAGCCCCAGCATTTT.